This is a list of T cell receptor beta chains from one sample in a study of blood T cells in healthy people across ages. TCRdb passed the 5' RACE reads through MiXCR, listing each CDR3 protein once. In the table there are about 1.4 million distinct CDR3 sequences, approximately 60% of which are singletons. Material: blood. These receptors were obtained from a man younger than 35 in good health. CDR3s include the opening cysteine and the closing phenylalanine or tryptophan. The order of the fields is J gene, V gene, CDR3 protein.

-,TRBV6-6,CVSKEGGVYEQYF
TRBJ2-3,TRBV27,CASSLRGPSTDTQYF
-,TRBV4-2,CASSQPREGLNNEQYF
TRBJ2-7,TRBV4-1,CASSRVRDNLNEQYF
TRBJ1-2,TRBV7-2,CASSLVPATGGYTF
TRBJ1-1,TRBV2,CASRGSPMNTEAFF
TRBJ2-7,TRBV6-1,CASSEDPGYEQYF
TRBJ1-3,TRBV29-1,CSVESSGNTIYF
TRBJ2-7,TRBV12-3/TRBV12-4,CASMILAGAAYEQYF
TRBJ2-7,TRBV19,CATAGGSYEQYF
-,TRBV4-3,CASSQSFDGEQYF
TRBJ1-4,TRBV20-1,CIAPGQLNEKLFF
TRBJ2-7,TRBV6-5,CASSYGPGVYEQYF
TRBJ2-3,TRBV27,CASNPGGGPTDTQYF
TRBJ2-7,TRBV6-2/TRBV6-3,CASSTWTAYEQYF
TRBJ1-5,TRBV6-5,CASRRTGNQPQHF
TRBJ2-1,TRBV10-3,CAISELGETLDSYNEQFF
TRBJ2-1,TRBV20-1,CSAIQAREQFF
TRBJ2-3,TRBV12-3/TRBV12-4,CASSLSPGRVPTDTQYF
TRBJ2-1,TRBV29-1,CSVPDLWGTYNEQFF
TRBJ2-7,TRBV6-5,CASRYTIEGGYEQYF
TRBJ2-1,TRBV4-1,CASSHVRQGYNEQFF
TRBJ2-1,TRBV2,CASRGSSNEQFF
TRBJ2-3,TRBV20-1,CSARGPPPKQGPSTDTQYF
TRBJ2-1,TRBV4-2,CASSHLLAGGNEQFF
TRBJ2-1,TRBV9,CASSGGPHNEQFF
-,TRBV5-5,CASSLLPGYSYEQYF
TRBJ2-6,TRBV12-5,CASGALGGNVLTF
TRBJ2-7,TRBV4-1,CASSQDWQGLSYEQYF
TRBJ2-5,TRBV29-1,CSVDGDRQETQYF
TRBJ2-1,TRBV25-1,CASEREVGNSEQFF
TRBJ2-5,TRBV7-9,CASSLAGAGQDQETQYF
TRBJ2-3,TRBV4-3,CASSQDGTSGLDTQYF
TRBJ1-1,TRBV11-2,CASSFLRGGRGTEAFF
TRBJ2-5,TRBV6-1,CASRPLTALSPGQPQETQYF
TRBJ2-7,TRBV7-9,CASSDGLVEYEQYF
TRBJ2-3,TRBV14,CASSRDRNTQYF
TRBJ2-4,TRBV29-1,CSASTTYERYF
TRBJ1-6,TRBV27,CASSPIGGLGSYNSPLHF
TRBJ1-2,TRBV3-1,CASSQEPTVPNYGYTF
TRBJ2-3,TRBV27,CASSLSTSGSADTQYF
TRBJ2-2,TRBV4-3,CASSQDPTPTGIGELFF
TRBJ2-7,TRBV25-1,CASSYYGTGGLEQYF
TRBJ1-1,TRBV7-9,CASSFSTGMNTEAFF
TRBJ2-7,TRBV29-1,CSVLGIGTGDYEQYF
TRBJ2-3,TRBV7-6,CASSPLGQTNTDTQYF
TRBJ2-1,TRBV20-1,CSAIGGSDEQFF
TRBJ2-7,TRBV20-1,CSARELGRTSEQYF
TRBJ2-7,TRBV4-1,CASSQFTGSSYEQYF
TRBJ2-3,TRBV6-2/TRBV6-3,CASSYPSGGSYHTDTQYF
TRBJ2-7,TRBV5-1,CASSGDNTYEQYF
TRBJ1-2,TRBV29-1,CSVEETELSYGYTF
TRBJ1-4,TRBV9,CASSGPGQNNEKLFF